The following is a T cell receptor (beta chain) sequence with its context. In the study's own analysis: From reference gene primer amplification, estimates of nucleated cell counts were derived. The data were produced by immunoSEQ multiplex PCR, yet TCRdb's version contains in-frame clones alone and is incomplete. V and J calls plus clone size are reproduced from that table; the DNA served to infer D and trimming. The profile shows 200,000 to 250,000 clones, just over 85% of them singletons. This specimen comes from a study of blood T cell repertoires in COVID-19. Whole-study context: Spain, Italy and the United States supplied samples that represented acute and convalescent COVID-19.

Enrollees, about 18 to 90 years old, lived in approximately 25 US areas. Researchers sorted participants into cohorts using their self-reported clinical history. Germline CDR1 reads SGDLS; CDR2 reads YYNGEE. The CDR3 has 13 amino acids. Trimming left V 3 bases short and J 2 bases short, with 7 bases between. The chain joins TRBV9 to TRBJ2-3; tentatively, D is TRBD2 (5 bases). This receptor was obtained from a woman aged 45 to 65 with acute COVID-19. The sequenced sample consisted of PBMCs or T cells enriched from blood (not recorded which). CDR3 protein: CASSAGITDTQYF. The CDR3 coding sequence is TGTGCCAGCAGCGCGGGGATCACAGATACGCAGTATTTT.